Below, 31 T cell receptor beta chains from the same sample are listed, as sequenced in a study of T cell changes during pregnancy in multiple sclerosis. Here immunoSEQ multiplex PCR was the method, and the copy in TCRdb shows in-frame clones only, minus some. The profile covers 40,000 to 65,000 clones, with around 94% appearing a single time and roughly 0.23% taken by the ten largest. Source: CD4+ T cells from peripheral blood mononuclear cells, taken in the third trimester of pregnancy. The receptors stem from a female donor with multiple sclerosis, enrolled in a pregnancy study.

The V and J genes are TRBV2 and TRBJ1-2, with D tentatively TRBD1 (5 bases). V lost 6 bases, J lost 1 base, and 12 bases lay in between. Germline CDR1 reads SNHLY; CDR2 reads FYNNEI. CDR3 size: 14 residues. This CDR3 is CASRAETVNYGYTF. The CDR3 DNA reads TGTGCCAGCAGGGCGGAGACAGTTAACTATGGCTACACCTTC.

The chain carries TRBV30 and TRBJ1-2; D is undetermined. In germline, CDR1 is GTSNPN, CDR2 SVGIG (reference sequence). There are 12 residues in the CDR3. The germline V and J ends were trimmed by 1 base and 4 bases, with 7 bases remaining between them. In DNA, the CDR3 is TGTGCCTGGAGTGCCGGGTCCTATGGCTACACCTTC. Its translation is CAWSAGSYGYTF.

V is TRBV9 and J is TRBJ2-5, with a tentative D call TRBD2 (6 bases). Germline V CDR1 and CDR2: SGDLS, YYNGEE. V was trimmed by 0 bases and J by 5 bases, leaving 8 bases between them. This CDR3 region has 13 residues. CDR3 loop: CASSVGLEETQYF. In DNA form, the CDR3 reads TGTGCCAGCAGCGTAGGACTAGAGGAGACCCAGTACTTC.

The chain recombines TRBV5-5 with TRBJ1-5; no firm D call. This CDR3 has 15 amino acids. Trimming pared 0 bases from V and 7 bases from J, leaving 14 bases between. Looked up from germline, CDR1 is SGHKS and CDR2 is YYEKEE (reference sequence). The CDR3, as DNA: TGTGCCAGCAGCTTGGAGCCAACCGCCATACAGCCCCAGCATTTT. It yields the protein CASSLEPTAIQPQHF.

The genes are TRBV5-1 and TRBJ2-2; possible D gene TRBD1, 6 bases. Deletions cut 3 bases from V and 0 bases from J, with 12 bases between. The CDR3 runs 16 residues. In germline, CDR1 is SGHRS, CDR2 YFSETQ. DNA of the CDR3: TGCGCCAGCAGCTCTCGGACAGCCCCGAACACCGGGGAGCTGTTTTTT. This encodes CASSSRTAPNTGELFF.

V and J are TRBV10-3 and TRBJ1-2; 8 positions match TRBD1. Per germline, CDR1 ENHRY and CDR2 SYGVKD. J was trimmed by 3 bases and V by 6 bases; bases with no gene match: 0. This CDR3 region has 12 residues. The CDR3 region is CAIRDRDYGYTF. The CDR3 DNA sequence: TGTGCCATCAGGGACAGGGACTATGGCTACACCTTC.

The chain carries TRBV6-1 and TRBJ1-6; possible D gene TRBD1, 5 bases. The V end was cut by 2 bases, the J end by 9 bases, with 17 bases between. Germline lookup yields CDR1 MNHNS and CDR2 SASEGT. The CDR3 contains 16 residues. CDR3 region: CASSESPWGSSSPLHF. The DNA for the CDR3 is TGTGCCAGCAGTGAAAGCCCTTGGGGCAGCAGTTCACCCCTCCACTTT.

The chain joins TRBV27 to TRBJ2-3; 9 positions agree with TRBD1. CDR1 is MNHEY, CDR2 SMNVEV, per germline (reference sequence). The CDR3 covers 15 residues. The V and J ends lost 8 bases and 3 bases, in that order; junction bases with no gene match: 9. The CDR3 bases are TGTGCCAGCTGGACAGGGGATTTTAGGACAGATACGCAGTATTTT. Translated: CASWTGDFRTDTQYF.

This clone was seen only once. The rearrangement links TRBV2 to TRBJ2-1, with 9 bases fitting TRBD2. The V gene's germline CDR1 is SNHLY and CDR2 FYNNEI. This CDR3 region has 14 residues. Germline trimming cut 6 bases from V and 8 bases from J; bases unmatched to any gene: 8. The CDR3 coding sequence is TGTGCCAGCAGCCGCCCGCGGGAGGGGCATGAGCAGTTCTTC. Protein: CASSRPREGHEQFF. The full variable domain, in which reference TRBV2 and TRBJ2-1 provide the parts outside the CDR3, is EPEVTQTPSHQVTQMGQEVILRCVPISNHLYFYWYRQILGQKVEFLVSFYNNEISEKSEIFDDQFSVERPDGSNFTLKIRSTKLEDSAMYFCASSRPREGHEQFFGPGTRLTVL.

This sequence joins TRBV7-9 and TRBJ2-7, with 9 nucleotides matching TRBD2. CDR1 SEHNR and CDR2 FQNEAQ come from the germline V gene (reference sequence). V dropped 5 bases and J dropped 2; count of bases not matched to a gene: 10. CDR3 length: 16 amino acids. The CDR3 DNA reads TGTGCCAGCAGCCCCAGAATAGCGGGGGATCCCTACGAGCAGTACTTC. Translated: CASSPRIAGDPYEQYF.

The rearrangement links TRBV30 to TRBJ2-3, with D tentatively TRBD2 (6 bases). CDR1 and CDR2 from the germline V gene are GTSNPN and SVGIG (reference sequence). V lost 4 bases and J lost 4, with 21 bases in between. The CDR3 consists of 16 residues. CDR3: CAWTTGPGLNADTQYF. Written as DNA, the CDR3 is TGTGCCTGGACTACTGGGCCGGGACTGAACGCAGATACGCAGTATTTT.

This chain links TRBV6-5 with TRBJ2-3; TRBD1 is a possible D gene (6 bases). Germline V CDR1 and CDR2: MNHEY, SVGAGI. V was clipped by 5 bases and J by 5 bases, with 14 bases between them. The CDR3 covers 14 residues. CDR3 amino acids: CASSPQGMGDTQYF. The CDR3 coding sequence is TGTGCCAGCAGTCCCCAGGGGATGGGAGATACGCAGTATTTT.

This rearrangement joins TRBV5-1 to TRBJ2-3; 12 bases fit TRBD2. Losses at the gene ends were 4 bases for V and 5 bases for J; bases not matched to a gene: 2. The germline V gene has CDR1 SGHRS and CDR2 YFSETQ. CDR3 length equals 14 residues. As DNA, the CDR3 is TGCGCCAGCAGCCCGGGACTAGCGGGAGATACGCAGTATTTT. As protein: CASSPGLAGDTQYF.

This chain uses TRBV9 with TRBJ1-2, with D hard to call. The germline V and J ends were trimmed by 0 bases and 8 bases, with 11 bases remaining between them. The CDR3 length is 13 residues. The germline CDR1 and CDR2 sequences are SGDLS and YYNGEE. CDR3 sequence (DNA): TGTGCCAGCAGCGTAGGCTCCGGGGAAGGCTACACCTTC. Its translation: CASSVGSGEGYTF.

The gene calls are TRBV2 and TRBJ1-5; perhaps TRBD1 as D (6 bases). Germline-derived CDR1 and CDR2 are SNHLY and FYNNEI. The CDR3 runs 14 residues. V lost 7 bases, J lost 7 bases, and 17 bases lay in between. In nucleotides, the CDR3 is TGTGCCAGCACCCTACAGGGAAGCGGCCAGCCCCAGCATTTT. Encoded protein: CASTLQGSGQPQHF.

The chain uses TRBV9 and TRBJ2-5; tentatively, D is TRBD1 (6 bases). Trimming took off 4 bases at V and 1 base at J, with 11 bases between the two ends. CDR3 length: 14 amino acids. Germline CDR1 reads SGDLS; CDR2 reads YYNGEE. The CDR3 DNA follows: TGTGCCAGCAGCCTGGGACACCTCCAAGAGACCCAGTACTTC. Amino acid sequence: CASSLGHLQETQYF.

This sequence joins TRBV4-1 and TRBJ1-4; D gene unclear. This CDR3 comprises 15 residues. The germline gives CDR1 MGHRA, CDR2 YSYEKL. The V gene lost 4 bases and the J gene lost 8 bases, with 17 bases spanning the gap. The DNA of the CDR3 is TGCGCCAGCAGCCTATCGGAGATTAGAGGAGAAAAACTGTTTTTT. Translated: CASSLSEIRGEKLFF.

CDR3 DNA: TGTGCCTGGAGTTATCGGACAGGGGATTACGAAAAACTGTTTTTT. Encoded protein: CAWSYRTGDYEKLFF. The rearrangement links TRBV30 to TRBJ1-4, with TRBD1 matching 9 bases. The CDR3 has 15 residues. Germline V gives CDR1 GTSNPN, CDR2 SVGIG (reference sequence). The V gene end was trimmed by 2 bases and the J gene end by 8 bases; junction bases not matched to a gene: 9.

The chain carries TRBV6-1 and TRBJ1-6, with no clear D. V was shortened by 1 base and J by 0 bases, with 13 bases between the two germline ends. From germline, CDR1 is MNHNS and CDR2 SASEGT. This CDR3 has 18 amino acids. CDR3 bases: TGTGCCAGCAGTGAAGGTTATCCTTCGAGCTCCTATAATTCACCCCTCCACTTT. It translates to CASSEGYPSSSYNSPLHF.

The V and J genes are TRBV7-9 and TRBJ2-5, with 7 bases aligning to TRBD1. The CDR3 length is 15 residues. Looked up from germline, CDR1 is SEHNR and CDR2 is FQNEAQ (reference sequence). The J segment lost 7 bases and the V segment lost 5 bases, leaving 13 bases of the junction unmatched. DNA for the CDR3: TGTGCCAGCAGCCCAAGGGACAGAAGATTACCGACCCAGTACTTC. This codes for CASSPRDRRLPTQYF. The complete variable domain, with remaining parts taken from reference TRBV7-9 and TRBJ2-5, reads DTGVSQNPRHKITKRGQNVTFRCDPISEHNRLYWYRQTLGQGPEFLTYFQNEAQLEKSRLLSDRFSAERPKGSFSTLEIQRTEQGDSAMYLCASSPRDRRLPTQYFGPGTRLLVL.

The CDR3 DNA is TGTGCCTGGAGTGCAGGGAACTATGGCTACACCTTC. Amino acids: CAWSAGNYGYTF. J is TRBJ1-2 and V is TRBV30, with D perhaps matching TRBD1 (5 bases). CDR3 length: 12 residues. The germline gives CDR1 GTSNPN, CDR2 SVGIG (reference sequence). Between the trimmed V and J ends, which lost 1 base and 2 bases, there was a span of 5 bases.

The DNA of the CDR3 is TGTGCCTGGAGTCGGGACAGGGCTAACGAGCAGTACTTC. Its protein product is CAWSRDRANEQYF. The rearrangement uses TRBV30 and TRBJ2-7; 9 nucleotides agree with TRBD1. The CDR3 sequence is 13 residues long. Germline V lookup: CDR1 GTSNPN, CDR2 SVGIG (reference sequence). The V gene end was trimmed by 2 bases and the J gene end by 5 bases; junction bases not matched to a gene: 4.

This chain links TRBV19 with TRBJ1-5, with 7 positions matching TRBD1. Germline lookup yields CDR1 LNHDA and CDR2 SQIVND (reference sequence). J gave up 6 bases and V 9 bases, and 17 bases lay outside the gene matches. The CDR3 loop spans 16 amino acids. CDR3 sequence: CASDGQASGRGQPQHF. The CDR3 region has the DNA TGTGCCAGCGACGGACAGGCCTCGGGACGTGGTCAGCCCCAGCATTTT.

The chain is built from TRBV27 and TRBJ1-6; a weak D match, TRBD1 (6 bases). In germline, CDR1 is MNHEY, CDR2 SMNVEV (reference sequence). This CDR3 contains 15 residues. Trimming removed 6 bases at V and 7 bases at J, with 16 bases between. The CDR3 protein is CASSGSAGANSPLHF. The CDR3 DNA reads TGTGCCAGCAGCGGGTCTGCGGGGGCCAATTCACCCCTCCACTTT.

The chain has TRBV19 and TRBJ1-5, with unresolved D. Germline-derived CDR1 and CDR2 are LNHDA and SQIVND (reference sequence). The CDR3 covers 16 residues. Trimming pared 3 bases from V and 8 bases from J, leaving 20 bases between. The CDR3: CASSIGLGGTMEPQHF. Written as DNA, the CDR3 is TGTGCCAGTAGTATCGGACTGGGAGGTACCATGGAGCCCCAGCATTTT.

CDR3 amino acids: CAISESSDNMNTEAFF. CDR3 in DNA: TGTGCCATCAGTGAGTCTTCGGACAACATGAACACTGAAGCTTTCTTT. V usage is TRBV10-3 and J usage is TRBJ1-1; TRBD1 is a possible D gene (5 bases). Trimming stripped 0 bases from V and 0 bases from J, with 11 bases between. The CDR3 is 16 residues long. The germline gives CDR1 ENHRY, CDR2 SYGVKD.

The sample holds one count of this clone. The chain has TRBV7-2 and TRBJ1-2; TRBD1 might be the D (5 bases). V was cut by 5 bases and J by 8 bases, with 12 bases left in between. CDR3 size: 12 residues. The germline V gene has CDR1 SGHTA and CDR2 FQGNSA. The CDR3, as DNA: TGTGCCAGCAGCACAGGAAAAGGAGGCTACACCTTC. Its translation is CASSTGKGGYTF.

The chain uses TRBV7-9 and TRBJ1-1; tentatively, D is TRBD1 (5 bases). Germline assignment: CDR1 SEHNR and CDR2 FQNEAQ (reference sequence). Trimming stripped 1 base from V and 1 base from J, with 7 bases between. The CDR3 extends over 14 amino acids. The CDR3 loop reads CASSLGGRNTEAFF. The CDR3, as DNA: TGTGCCAGCAGCTTAGGGGGCAGGAACACTGAAGCTTTCTTT.

The chain joins TRBV9 to TRBJ1-2; D not resolved. Trimming took 3 bases from V and 5 from J, leaving 5 bases between them. This CDR3 comprises 11 residues. The germline gives CDR1 SGDLS, CDR2 YYNGEE. DNA of the CDR3: TGTGCCAGCAGCGGACAATATGGCTACACCTTC. It translates to CASSGQYGYTF. Full variable domain (remainder filled in from reference TRBV9 and TRBJ1-2): DSGVTQTPKHLITATGQRVTLRCSPRSGDLSVYWYQQSLDQGLQFLIQYYNGEERAKGNILERFSAQQFPDLHSELNLSSLELGDSALYFCASSGQYGYTFGSGTRLTVV.

The V call is TRBV18, the J call TRBJ1-2, with D tentatively TRBD1 (6 bases). In germline, CDR1 is KGHSH, CDR2 LQKENI. Trimming removed 0 bases at V and 2 bases at J, with 10 bases between. CDR3 length: 15 residues. DNA of the CDR3: TGTGCCAGCTCACCACCGTTACAGGGAAACTATGGCTACACCTTC. It translates to CASSPPLQGNYGYTF.

The chain links TRBV7-9 to TRBJ2-7; 7 positions match TRBD2. CDR1 SEHNR and CDR2 FQNEAQ come from the germline V gene (reference sequence). The ends lost 4 bases at V and 2 bases at J; junction bases unmatched: 5. The CDR3 contains 14 residues. CDR3 in amino acids: CASSSLAATYEQYF. CDR3 in DNA: TGTGCCAGCAGCTCTCTAGCGGCAACCTACGAGCAGTACTTC. The full variable domain, in which reference TRBV7-9 and TRBJ2-7 provide the parts outside the CDR3, is DTGVSQNPRHKITKRGQNVTFRCDPISEHNRLYWYRQTLGQGPEFLTYFQNEAQLEKSRLLSDRFSAERPKGSFSTLEIQRTEQGDSAMYLCASSSLAATYEQYFGPGTRLTVT.